Listed here are 21 T cell receptor beta chains from one sample, sequenced in a study of beta chain features in type 1 diabetes (dated by TCRdb to between 2018 and 2020). Library prep was done by the immunoSEQ multiplex PCR assay. The High Capacity cDNA Reverse Transcription Kit was used to reverse transcribe all of the isolated RNA, meaning that expressed TCRB transcripts were what got sequenced. TCRdb took this table from immuneACCESS and kept in-frame rearrangements with V and J called. Such tables lack part of the clones; where checked against another copy, unresolved V genes explain under half of the gap, and the rest is unexplained. This sample comprises 130,000 to 150,000 clones, about a tenth of them detected only once. In total, the top ten clones hold 0.6% to 0.8% of the sample. Material: central memory CD4+ T cells from blood. The receptor set was obtained from a man between 18 and 29 years old in good health.

In this sample, this clone turned up a few times. The chain has TRBV28 and TRBJ2-7, with TRBD2 as a possible D gene (6 bases). Germline V CDR1 and CDR2: MDHEN, SYDVKM. The CDR3 has 15 amino acids. V was cut by 6 bases and J by 0 bases, with 15 bases left in between. CDR3 amino acids: CASSLGDFISYEQYF. The CDR3, as DNA: TGTGCCAGCAGCCTTGGGGACTTCATCTCCTACGAGCAGTACTTC.

In its sample, this clone was seen many times. CDR3 coding DNA: TGTGCCTGGAGTACCAGGTACGAGCAGTACTTC. Translating gives CAWSTRYEQYF. The chain is built from TRBV30 and TRBJ2-7; D is unresolved. The ends were cut back, 2 bases at V and 4 bases at J, with 6 bases in the middle. The germline V gene encodes CDR1 GTSNPN and CDR2 SVGIG (reference sequence). The CDR3 spans 11 residues.

The V gene is TRBV28, the J gene TRBJ2-1; TRBD1 matches at 8 bases. The CDR3 runs 16 residues. V lost 4 bases, J lost 6 bases, and 11 bases stayed unmatched. Germline V gene sequence: CDR1 MDHEN, CDR2 SYDVKM. In DNA, the CDR3 is TGTGCCAGCAGTTCACCCGGACAGGGATGGTCCAATGAGCAGTTCTTC. Its protein product is CASSSPGQGWSNEQFF.

This chain connects TRBV7-9 to TRBJ2-3; 7 positions match TRBD1. The CDR3 has 13 amino acids. Germline CDR1 is SEHNR and CDR2 is FQNEAQ (reference sequence). The trim removed 6 bases at V and 5 bases at J, leaving 5 bases unmatched. CDR3 amino acids: CASRSQGEDTQYF. CDR3 nucleotides: TGTGCCAGCAGATCCCAGGGGGAAGATACGCAGTATTTT.

This clone was picked up a small number of times. The J gene is TRBJ2-5, the V gene TRBV5-4, with TRBD1 matching over 10 bases. Unmatched junction bases numbered 6, after V lost 4 bases and J lost 0 bases. Per the germline V gene, CDR1 is SGHNT and CDR2 is YYREEE (reference sequence). The CDR3 length is 16 residues. The CDR3 region is CASSRRTGGNQETQYF. CDR3 in DNA: TGTGCCAGCAGCCGGAGGACAGGGGGGAACCAAGAGACCCAGTACTTC.

This clone was seen more than once but under ten times. V and J are TRBV7-9 and TRBJ2-1, with D perhaps TRBD2 (5 bases). Trimming took off 5 bases at V and 4 bases at J, with 9 bases between the two ends. Germline CDR1 and CDR2: SEHNR and FQNEAQ (reference sequence). CDR3 length: 13 amino acids. The CDR3 spells CASSHRGYNEQFF. The CDR3 DNA follows: TGTGCCAGCAGCCACCGGGGATACAATGAGCAGTTCTTC.

The J gene is TRBJ1-5, the V gene TRBV7-9, with 10 bases that match TRBD1. Germline loops: CDR1 SEHNR, CDR2 FQNEAQ (reference sequence). CDR3 size: 15 residues. Trimming removed 4 bases from V and 7 bases from J; junction bases left unmatched: 7. CDR3 DNA: TGTGCCAGCAGCTCGGCGGGACAGGGGAGGCAGCCCCAGCATTTT. Its translation is CASSSAGQGRQPQHF.

This clone was observed a handful of times. The J gene is TRBJ2-7, the V gene TRBV21-1; the table's D call, TRBD1, was not checked against the DNA. TRBV21-1 counts as a pseudogene. This CDR3 region has 17 residues. The CDR3 sequence: CASSKQAKDRVFDEQYF. The CDR3 DNA sequence: TGTGCCAGCAGCAAACAGGCCAAAGACAGGGTGTTCGACGAGCAGTACTTC.

This clone was detected only a few times. The chain is built from TRBV5-1 and TRBJ1-4; TRBD1 aligns across 9 bases. V lost 4 bases and J lost 4; bases outside the gene matches: 8. The CDR3 is 16 amino acids. CDR1 is SGHRS, CDR2 YFSETQ, per germline. CDR3 coding DNA: TGCGCCAGCAGCCCGACAGGGGGAACTGGTAATGAAAAACTGTTTTTT. The encoded protein is CASSPTGGTGNEKLFF.

The chain employs TRBV7-2 and TRBJ2-7; the match to TRBD1 covers 10 bases. Germline CDR1 is SGHTA and CDR2 is FQGNSA. This CDR3 spans 14 amino acids. V dropped 5 bases and J dropped 3; count of bases not matched to a gene: 4. This CDR3 is CASSRDRGSYEQYF. The CDR3 DNA follows: TGTGCCAGCAGCCGGGACAGGGGTAGCTACGAGCAGTACTTC.

In this sample, this clone turned up a few times. The gene calls are TRBV11-2 and TRBJ2-7; D is ambiguous. The CDR3 covers 11 residues. V lost 0 bases and J lost 7, with 4 bases in between. In germline, CDR1 is SGHAT, CDR2 FQNNGV. CDR3: CASSLEAEQYF. The CDR3 nucleotides read TGTGCCAGCAGCTTAGAGGCTGAGCAGTACTTC.

The chain carries TRBV11-2 and TRBJ1-4; possibly TRBD1 for D (5 bases). Germline V gene data show CDR1 as SGHAT and CDR2 as FQNNGV. Deletions cut 5 bases from V and 7 bases from J, with 17 bases between. The CDR3 extends over 15 amino acids. The CDR3 DNA follows: TGTGCCAGCAGCCCTGTGGCGGGGCGCATTGAAAAACTGTTTTTT. Translated, it gives CASSPVAGRIEKLFF.

This rearrangement joins TRBV28 to TRBJ2-1; 11 positions match TRBD2. CDR1 is MDHEN, CDR2 SYDVKM, per germline. This CDR3 has 16 residues. J was trimmed by 9 bases and V by 6 bases; bases with no gene match: 13. The CDR3 reads CASSDSGGAIGGEQFF. The CDR3 nucleotides are TGTGCCAGCAGCGATAGCGGGGGGGCGATCGGCGGTGAGCAGTTCTTC.

V usage is TRBV5-4 and J usage is TRBJ2-1; 8 bases align to TRBD2. V trimming: 1 base; J trimming: 9 bases; junction bases outside the gene matches: 15. Per the germline V gene, CDR1 is SGHNT and CDR2 is YYREEE (reference sequence). The CDR3 covers 17 residues. As DNA, the CDR3 is TGTGCCAGCAGCTTGCTGACTCGGGGGGGCCTAGGTAGTGAGCAGTTCTTC. Translating it yields CASSLLTRGGLGSEQFF.

The chain uses TRBV4-1 and TRBJ2-7, with 7 bases matching TRBD2. The V segment lost 4 bases and the J segment 0 bases; nucleotides outside the gene matches: 9. CDR3 size: 16 residues. Germline V gene lookup returns CDR1 MGHRA and CDR2 YSYEKL. CDR3 bases: TGCGCCAGCAGCCCGCTGGGTTGGGGGGGCTCCTACGAGCAGTACTTC. Amino acids: CASSPLGWGGSYEQYF.

This clone turned up a few times. The chain recombines TRBV7-2 with TRBJ2-5; TRBD2 aligns across 10 bases. Trimming cost V 5 bases and J 3 bases; bases outside gene matches: 9. This CDR3 contains 16 residues. CDR1 and CDR2 from the germline V gene are SGHTA and FQGNSA. The CDR3 spells CASSRSALAGEETQYF. The CDR3 DNA reads TGTGCCAGCAGCCGTTCTGCTCTAGCGGGGGAAGAGACCCAGTACTTC. Supplemented by reference TRBV7-2 and TRBJ2-5, the full variable domain reads GAGVSQSPSNKVTEKGKDVELRCDPISGHTALYWYRQSLGQGLEFLIYFQGNSAPDKSGLPSDRFSAERTGGSVSTLTIQRTQQEDSAVYLCASSRSALAGEETQYFGPGTRLLVL.

This clone was picked up a small number of times. The V gene is TRBV11-2, the J gene TRBJ1-1, with D perhaps matching TRBD1 (6 bases). V was trimmed by 4 bases and J by 7 bases, leaving 10 bases between them. Looked up from germline, CDR1 is SGHAT and CDR2 is FQNNGV. The CDR3 length is 12 residues. The CDR3 loop reads CASSSQGVEAFF. The DNA of the CDR3 is TGTGCCAGCAGCTCACAGGGAGTTGAAGCTTTCTTT.

This clone was seen a handful of times. The V call is TRBV7-9, the J call TRBJ1-2; no definite D call. The V end was cut by 4 bases, the J end by 4 bases, with 13 bases between. The length of the CDR3 is 14 residues. Looked up from germline, CDR1 is SEHNR and CDR2 is FQNEAQ (reference sequence). CDR3 sequence reads: CASSSIGQAYGYTF. The CDR3 nucleotides read TGTGCCAGCAGCTCCATTGGGCAAGCCTATGGCTACACCTTC.

V and J are TRBV4-3 and TRBJ1-5, with a tentative D call TRBD1 (5 bases). Germline assignment: CDR1 LGHNA and CDR2 YSLEER. Deletions cut 0 bases from V and 4 bases from J, with 10 bases between. The CDR3 has 15 amino acids. CDR3 sequence: CASSQDIRGNQPQHF. For the CDR3, the DNA is TGCGCCAGCAGCCAAGATATTCGGGGGAATCAGCCCCAGCATTTT.

This chain links TRBV30 with TRBJ2-5; D possibly corresponds to TRBD1 (6 bases). The CDR3 runs to 13 residues. The ends were cut back, 5 bases at V and 1 base at J, with 11 bases in the middle. Germline CDR1 GTSNPN, CDR2 SVGIG (reference sequence). The CDR3 reads CAWSLDSQETQYF. CDR3 nucleotide sequence: TGTGCCTGGTCGTTGGACAGCCAAGAGACCCAGTACTTC.

On this clone itself: This may be a read error: a much more frequent sequence differs by one nucleotide. V usage is TRBV6-5 and J usage is TRBJ2-6, with D perhaps matching TRBD2 (5 bases). V shed 10 bases and J shed 0 bases, with 7 bases lying between them. CDR1 MNHEY and CDR2 SVGAGI come from the germline V gene. This CDR3 is 13 amino acids long. CDR3 residues: CATGDSGANVLTF. CDR3 in DNA: TGTGCCACCGGGGACTCTGGGGCCAACGTCCTGACTTTC.